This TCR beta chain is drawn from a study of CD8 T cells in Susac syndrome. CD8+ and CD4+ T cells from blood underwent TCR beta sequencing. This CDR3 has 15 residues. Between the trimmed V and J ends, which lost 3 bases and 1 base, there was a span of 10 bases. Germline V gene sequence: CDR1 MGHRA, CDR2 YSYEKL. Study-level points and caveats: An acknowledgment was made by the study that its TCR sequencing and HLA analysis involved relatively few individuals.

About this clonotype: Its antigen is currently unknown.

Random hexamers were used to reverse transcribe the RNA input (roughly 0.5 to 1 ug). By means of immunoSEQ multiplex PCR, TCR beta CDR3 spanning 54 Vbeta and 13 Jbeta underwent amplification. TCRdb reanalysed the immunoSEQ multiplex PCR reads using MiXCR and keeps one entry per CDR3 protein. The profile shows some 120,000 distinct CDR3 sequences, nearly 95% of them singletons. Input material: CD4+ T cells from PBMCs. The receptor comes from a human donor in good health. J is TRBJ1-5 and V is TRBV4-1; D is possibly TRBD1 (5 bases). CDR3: CASSQGRGSNQPQHF. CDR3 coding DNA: TGCGCCAGCAGCCAGGGTAGGGGCAGCAATCAGCCCCAGCATTTT.